The 13 T cell receptor beta chains below were found in one sample sequenced in a study of molecular identifiers for immune sequencing clone quantification. MiXCR, applied by TCRdb to the PCR reads, yields one record per CDR3 protein. The data contain about 630,000 distinct CDR3 sequences, about 25% of them seen just once; the ten biggest clones take up approximately 0.75%. Sequenced input: naive CD8+ T cells from blood, with Jurkat cell RNA spiked in. Indicated subset: FACS-sorted CD8+CD4-CCR7+CD45RA+ naive T cells. The source is a human donor in good health. Some libraries in this study had Jurkat cell RNA spiked in.

This clonotype was seen repeatedly, ten times or more. The chain joins TRBV5-1 to TRBJ2-5; 13 bases map to TRBD2. This CDR3 has 16 amino acids. Germline-derived CDR1 and CDR2 are SGHRS and YFSETQ. V dropped 7 bases and J dropped 5; count of bases not matched to a gene: 11. In DNA form, the CDR3 reads TGCGCCAGCCAGATCGGACTAGCGGGAGTGGCGGAGACCCAGTACTTC. Amino acid sequence: CASQIGLAGVAETQYF.

For this clonotype: A much larger clonotype is one base distant, so this may be a read error. This chain links TRBV12-3 or TRBV12-4 with TRBJ2-3, with 7 nucleotides matching TRBD2. The V gene end was trimmed by 11 bases and the J gene end by 0 bases; junction bases not matched to a gene: 5. There are 13 residues in the CDR3. The CDR3 region has the DNA TGTGCCTGCGGGAGCAAAAGCACAGATACGCAGTATTTT. The encoded protein is CACGSKSTDTQYF.

The chain is built from TRBV29-1 and TRBJ2-1, with D perhaps TRBD1 or TRBD2 (5 bases each). Germline loops: CDR1 SQVTM, CDR2 ANQGSEA. Trimming cost V 7 bases and J 4 bases, with 14 bases left between them. The CDR3 runs to 13 residues. The CDR3 nucleotides are TGCAGCGCCGAGGGGCAGTTGTACAATGAGCAGTTCTTC. This encodes CSAEGQLYNEQFF.

This clonotype has ten or more counts. The gene calls are TRBV9 and TRBJ2-3, with D unclear. There are 14 residues in the CDR3. V shed 1 base and J shed 0 bases, with 6 bases lying between them. Germline V gene lookup returns CDR1 SGDLS and CDR2 YYNGEE. CDR3 region: CASSVLSSTDTQYF. In DNA form, the CDR3 reads TGTGCCAGCAGCGTATTGTCCAGCACAGATACGCAGTATTTT.

As for this clonotype: A much larger clone sits a single nucleotide away, making a read error possible. This chain connects TRBV5-3 to TRBJ1-2, with D unclear. TRBV5-3 is an ORF; its function is uncertain. This CDR3 has 14 amino acids. With 9 bases removed from V and 4 bases from J, the gap between germline ends came to 19 bases. The CDR3 DNA follows: TGTGCCAACAGCTTGCGGGGTTCTGGCTATGGCTACACCTTC. This sequence encodes CANSLRGSGYGYTF.

The V gene is TRBV10-3, the J gene TRBJ2-1; D is possibly TRBD1 (5 bases). Deletions cut 1 base from V and 4 bases from J, with 11 bases between. The CDR3 sequence is 15 residues long. Per the germline V gene, CDR1 is ENHRY and CDR2 is SYGVKD. CDR3 loop: CAISEYQGLYNEQFF. DNA of the CDR3: TGTGCCATCAGTGAGTATCAGGGATTGTACAATGAGCAGTTCTTC.

This clonotype was picked up many times. V usage is TRBV6-1 and J usage is TRBJ2-7; 7 bases are shared with TRBD1. Germline-derived CDR1 and CDR2 are MNHNS and SASEGT. After removal of 6 bases from V and 2 bases from J, the junction contained 7 bases not matched to a gene. This CDR3 has 14 amino acids. The CDR3: CASSLDRTPYEQYF. CDR3 DNA: TGTGCCAGCAGCTTGGACAGGACCCCCTACGAGCAGTACTTC.

The rearrangement joins TRBV2 to TRBJ2-7; possibly TRBD2 for D (5 bases). The CDR3 totals 12 residues. Trimming pared 3 bases from V and 9 bases from J, leaving 12 bases between. The germline CDR1 and CDR2 sequences are SNHLY and FYNNEI. For the CDR3, the DNA is TGTGCCAGCAGTGAGGTTTCGGGGAGGCAGTACTTC. It yields the protein CASSEVSGRQYF.

Comment on this clonotype: Given a much more abundant clone one base away, this may be a read error. The chain employs TRBV12-3 or TRBV12-4 and TRBJ1-1; D is ambiguous. CDR3 size: 14 residues. The CDR3: CASTPLTNPTAAFF. CDR3 nucleotides: TGTGCCAGCACCCCGCTGACAAACCCCACTGCAGCTTTCTTT.

The sample holds many counts of this clonotype. The V and J genes are TRBV2 and TRBJ2-3, with D maybe TRBD2 (6 bases). The V end lost 7 bases, the J end lost 4 bases, and 15 bases lay between the germline ends. Germline lookup yields CDR1 SNHLY and CDR2 FYNNEI. The CDR3 is 14 amino acids. The CDR3: CASTSGPGADTQYF. The CDR3 nucleotides are TGTGCCAGCACTTCTGGACCGGGGGCAGATACGCAGTATTTT.

This clonotype was seen a few times. This chain connects TRBV7-9 to TRBJ2-2, with TRBD2 matching over 7 bases. Germline CDR1 SEHNR, CDR2 FQNEAQ (reference sequence). V lost 4 bases and J lost 5; bases outside the gene matches: 10. The CDR3 length is 16 residues. Written as DNA, the CDR3 is TGTGCCAGCAGCTCCCCCCTCTGGGGGGGGACCGGGGAGCTGTTTTTT. This gives the protein CASSSPLWGGTGELFF.

This clonotype was counted between two and nine times. The chain recombines TRBV6-2 or TRBV6-3 with TRBJ2-7; D unclear. This CDR3 has 15 residues. V lost 0 bases, J lost 0 bases, and 9 bases lay in between. Germline values: CDR1 MNHEY, CDR2 SVGEGT. The CDR3 nucleotides read TGTGCCAGCAGTTACTCCGGGCGAGCCTCCTACGAGCAGTACTTC. This codes for CASSYSGRASYEQYF.

This sequence joins TRBV14 and TRBJ2-3; no firm D call. CDR1 SGHDN and CDR2 FVKESK come from the germline V gene. The CDR3 sequence is 14 residues long. Deletions cut 0 bases from V and 6 bases from J, with 10 bases between. The CDR3 protein is CASSQDLTADTQYF. The CDR3 DNA follows: TGTGCCAGCAGCCAAGATCTCACGGCGGATACGCAGTATTTT.